Included here is one T cell receptor beta chain sequence, with context. Its antigen is unidentified. Generated by immunoSEQ multiplex PCR, the TCRdb table keeps only in-frame clones and is missing some. The table records 300,000 to 400,000 clones, approximately 86% of them present only once. The entry originates in a study of Ad26.COV2.S vaccination and SARS-CoV-2 variants. CDR3 length: 14 amino acids. Germline assignment: CDR1 KGHSH and CDR2 LQKENI. The ends were cut back, 6 bases at V and 0 bases at J, with 11 bases in the middle. Study results and caveats: Vaccinees and placebo recipients showed similar non-spike TCR breadth. Reported findings describe substantial breadth in spike-specific CD8+ and CD4+ T cell responses following vaccination. The TCR-based breadth and depth measures might underestimate overall T cell responses.

Regarding treatment: around 19 received Ad26.COV2.S at low or high dose, single or two shots; several received placebo; per-sample allocation not given. Material that was analyzed had been drawn on day 63 after the first vaccine or placebo injection. Cohort 1b enrolled adults aged 18-55 years in Boston. This sequence originates from a person between 18 and 65 years old who received the Ad26.COV2.S COVID-19 vaccine or a placebo. The rearrangement joins TRBV18 to TRBJ1-1, with D possibly being TRBD1 (6 bases). This specimen was peripheral blood, taken in a trial of Ad26.COV2.S vaccine versus placebo. CDR3 amino acids: CASSLRQVNTEAFF. The CDR3 DNA follows: TGTGCCAGCTCGCTGCGACAGGTGAACACTGAAGCTTTCTTT.